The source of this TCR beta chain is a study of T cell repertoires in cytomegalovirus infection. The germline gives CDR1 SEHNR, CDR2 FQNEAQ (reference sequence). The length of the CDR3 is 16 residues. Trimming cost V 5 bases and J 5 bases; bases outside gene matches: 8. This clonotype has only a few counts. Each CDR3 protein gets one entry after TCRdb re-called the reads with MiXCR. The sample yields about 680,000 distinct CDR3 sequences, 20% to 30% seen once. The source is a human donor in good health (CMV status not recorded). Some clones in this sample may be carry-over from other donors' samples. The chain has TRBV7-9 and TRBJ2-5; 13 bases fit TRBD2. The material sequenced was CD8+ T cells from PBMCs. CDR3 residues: CASSQGLAGDEETQYF. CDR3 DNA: TGTGCCAGCAGCCAAGGACTAGCGGGGGACGAGGAGACCCAGTACTTC.